This TCR beta chain stems from a study of T cells in Graves' hyperthyroidism and ophthalmopathy. This CDR3 comprises 12 residues. The ends lost 6 bases at V and 6 bases at J; junction bases unmatched: 4. Germline V CDR1 and CDR2: SQVTM, ANQGSEA. TCR beta CDR3 regions were amplified from RNA. A first-round RT-PCR of the TCR CDR3 used the HTBI primer set. TCRdb called the multiplex PCR reads again in MiXCR, with one record for every CDR3 protein. The sample contains around 800,000 distinct CDR3 sequences, around 39% of which appear only once. V is TRBV29-1 and J is TRBJ2-7; TRBD2 agrees at 11 bases. Source material: blood. The sequence derives from a man aged 18 to 29 with Graves' hyperthyroidism. The DNA of the CDR3 is TGCAGCGTCATAGCGGGAGGGCTCGAGCAGTACTTC. Amino acids: CSVIAGGLEQYF.